This is a list of T cell receptor beta chains from one sample in a study of CD4 T cells in relation to SARS-CoV-2 and coronaviruses. Which antigens these TCRs recognize remains unknown. Sequencing used immunoSEQ multiplex PCR; TCRdb keeps in-frame clones, though not all of them. This sample has roughly 18,000 clones, with 70% to 80% found just once. Sequences were obtained from CD4+ T cells from PBMCs, cultured in vitro. Receptors were obtained from a human donor in good health. Both conserved end residues are part of each CDR3. Fields, in order: J gene, V gene, clone size, D gene, CDR3 DNA, CDR3 protein. D genes are given only for firm matches. A row's size may be missing; if present it is once, few, many or a size class.

TRBJ1-1 TRBV18 . . TGTGCCAGCTCACCGCAGGGGAATACCTTGAACACTGAAGCTTTCTTT CASSPQGNTLNTEAFF
TRBJ2-5 TRBV18 . . TGTGCCAGCTCACCAGGGCTAGGGGAGACCCAGTACTTC CASSPGLGETQYF
TRBJ2-2 TRBV3-1/TRBV3-2 . . TGTGCCAGCAGCCTAGGATACAGGACCGGGGAGCTGTTTTTT CASSLGYRTGELFF
TRBJ2-6 TRBV19 . . TGTGCCAGTACCGGCACTCTGCCTAACTCTGGGGCCAACGTCCTGACTTTC CASTGTLPNSGANVLTF
TRBJ2-7 TRBV5-1 . TRBD2 TGCGCCAGCAGCCCGGGGGGAGTGGGCCGCTACGAGCAGTACTTC CASSPGGVGRYEQYF
TRBJ2-7 TRBV27 . . TGTGCCAGCAGTTACGACCGGACTGCTGGGGAGCAGTACTTC CASSYDRTAGEQYF
TRBJ2-7 TRBV24-1 . TRBD1 TGTGCCACCAGTTCCGGGACAGGGGGACCTTCCGAGCAGTACTTC CATSSGTGGPSEQYF
TRBJ2-3 TRBV18 . TRBD1 TGTGCCAGCTCACCACAGGACAGGGGGACAGATACGCAGTATTTT CASSPQDRGTDTQYF
TRBJ2-5 TRBV28 . TRBD1 TGTGCCAGCATTGCTGTGGACAGGCGGGAGACCCAGTACTTC CASIAVDRRETQYF
TRBJ1-1 TRBV6-4 . . TGTGCCAGCAGTGCGAAAGTGAACACTGAAGCTTTCTTT CASSAKVNTEAFF
TRBJ1-6 TRBV7-2 . TRBD1 TGTGCCAGCAGCGTCACAGGGGGTCGAGGACCCCTCCACTTT CASSVTGGRGPLHF
TRBJ1-3 TRBV9 few TRBD1 TGTGCCAGCAGCGAGGGACAGGGCTCTGGAAACACCATATATTTT CASSEGQGSGNTIYF
TRBJ1-3 TRBV19 . TRBD1 TGTGCCACCGGGACAGGGCCTCGGCAGTTATCGGGAAACACCATATATTTT CATGTGPRQLSGNTIYF
TRBJ2-7 TRBV7-3 . . TGTGCCAGCAGCTTAAGCGGGGCGAGCTCCTACGAGCAGTACTTC CASSLSGASSYEQYF
TRBJ2-7 TRBV15 . TRBD1 TGTGCCACCAGCAGAGAGACAGGGGGATACGAGCAGTACTTC CATSRETGGYEQYF
TRBJ1-3 TRBV6-1 . . TGTGCCAGCAGTGAAAACCCAGCGGACACCATATATTTT CASSENPADTIYF
TRBJ1-1 TRBV20-1 . . TGCAGTGCTAGTTCTACAGGGAACACTGAAGCTTTCTTT CSASSTGNTEAFF
TRBJ1-1 TRBV7-3 few . TGTGCCAGCAGCTTAAATCCGGGTAACACTGAAGCTTTCTTT CASSLNPGNTEAFF
TRBJ2-7 TRBV30 . . TGTGCCTGGAGTGGGCTTGACCCCTACGAGCAGTACTTC CAWSGLDPYEQYF
TRBJ1-4 TRBV18 . . TGTGCCAGCTCACCAGGGTCGGGGAAGGAAGAAAAACTGTTTTTT CASSPGSGKEEKLFF
TRBJ1-4 TRBV12-5 once . TGTGCTAGTGGCACGACAGGAGGCGCAGGAAAACTGTTTTTT CASGTTGGAGKLFF
TRBJ2-5 TRBV5-1 . TRBD2 TGCGCCAGCAGCTGGACCCTTGGGACTAGCGGGTTCTCACAAGAGACCCAGTACTTC CASSWTLGTSGFSQETQYF
TRBJ1-1 TRBV20-1 . . TGCAGTGCTAGAGAAAACACTGAAGCTTTCTTT CSARENTEAFF
TRBJ1-2 TRBV11-2 . . TGTGCCAGCAGACGAGGGGGGATTGACTATGGCTACACCTTC CASRRGGIDYGYTF
TRBJ2-2 TRBV29-1 . TRBD2 TGCAGCGCTGGACTAGCGGCGAACACCGGGGAGCTGTTTTTT CSAGLAANTGELFF